Listed below are T cell receptor beta chains from one sample, sequenced in a study of graft-versus-host responses after intestinal transplantation. Antigens for these TCRs are unknown. Sequenced by immunoSEQ multiplex PCR; TCRdb stores in-frame clones only, minus some. Among just over 85,000 clones listed, 85% to 95% were seen once. The sample consisted of unstimulated CD8+ T cells sorted from spleen or lymph node cells, taken before transplant. Source of these receptors: a human donor who was the organ donor for an intestinal transplant. Each CDR3 is given with its conserved first and last residue. A D gene is named only where the DNA matches it firmly. Clone size, where shown, is once, few, many, or a class for clones that have expanded.

v_gene	abundance	j_gene	d_gene	CDR3aa	CDR3nt
TRBV7-8	-	TRBJ2-3	-	CASSLAHSTDTQYF	TGTGCCAGCAGCTTAGCACACAGCACAGATACGCAGTATTTT
TRBV7-3	-	TRBJ2-1	-	CASSLTGGLGNEQFF	TGTGCCAGCAGCTTAACGGGGGGGCTGGGCAATGAGCAGTTCTTC
TRBV7-9	-	TRBJ2-7	-	CASSPEQDGLLYEQYF	TGTGCCAGCAGCCCTGAACAGGACGGTCTATTGTACGAGCAGTACTTC
TRBV7-2	-	TRBJ1-5	-	CASSLAIGAQPQHF	TGTGCCAGCAGCTTGGCCATAGGGGCGCAGCCCCAGCATTTT
TRBV5-1	-	TRBJ2-3	TRBD2	CASSLLAGSTDTQYF	TGCGCCAGCAGCTTGCTAGCGGGGAGCACAGATACGCAGTATTTT
TRBV29-1	-	TRBJ1-2	-	CSVAGVHGYTF	TGCAGCGTTGCAGGGGTTCATGGCTACACCTTC
TRBV7-9	once	TRBJ2-1	-	CASSLVPHGSYNEQFF	TGTGCCAGCAGCTTAGTCCCCCACGGCTCCTACAATGAGCAGTTCTTC
TRBV27	-	TRBJ2-2	-	CASSWTANTGELFF	TGTGCCAGCAGTTGGACAGCGAACACCGGGGAGCTGTTTTTT
TRBV27	-	TRBJ2-2	TRBD2	CASSSGLAVTGELFF	TGTGCCAGCAGTTCCGGGCTAGCGGTCACCGGGGAGCTGTTTTTT
TRBV5-6	-	TRBJ2-7	-	CASSLTGSNEQYF	TGTGCCAGCAGCTTAACAGGGTCCAACGAGCAGTACTTC
TRBV4-2	-	TRBJ1-3	-	CASSQGIGEGNTIYF	TGTGCCAGCAGCCAAGGTATAGGAGAGGGAAACACCATATATTTT
TRBV18	-	TRBJ2-6	TRBD1	CASRRDRVSSGANVLTF	TGTGCCAGCCGACGGGACAGGGTATCGTCCGGGGCCAACGTCCTGACTTTC
TRBV6-6	-	TRBJ1-2	TRBD1	CASIDPGQAPARGYTF	TGTGCCAGCATCGACCCCGGACAGGCCCCGGCGCGAGGCTACACCTTC
TRBV9	-	TRBJ1-2	-	CASSDTGLTYGYTF	TGTGCCAGCAGCGACACGGGACTGACTTATGGCTACACCTTC
TRBV4-3	-	TRBJ2-7	-	CASSQDLPESSYEQYF	TGCGCCAGCAGCCAAGATCTCCCTGAGTCCTCCTACGAGCAGTACTTC
TRBV11-2	-	TRBJ1-2	TRBD1	CASSLIISPGQGDYGYTF	TGTGCCAGCAGCTTAATCATATCCCCTGGACAGGGCGACTATGGCTACACCTTC
TRBV7-2	-	TRBJ2-5	-	CASSPSAGETQYF	TGTGCCAGCAGCCCATCAGCCGGGGAGACCCAGTACTTC
TRBV2	-	TRBJ2-3	-	CATFSTDTQYF	TGTGCCACCTTTAGCACAGATACGCAGTATTTT
TRBV19	-	TRBJ2-7	TRBD1	CASSIGGQGDHEQYF	TGTGCCAGTAGTATAGGGGGACAGGGGGACCACGAGCAGTACTTC
TRBV10-3	-	TRBJ1-2	TRBD1	CAISEQGGYGYTF	TGTGCCATCAGTGAACAGGGGGGCTATGGCTACACCTTC
TRBV7-2	-	TRBJ2-1	TRBD2	CASSFSGGPNNEQFF	TGTGCCAGCAGCTTCAGCGGGGGGCCAAACAATGAGCAGTTCTTC
TRBV4-1	-	TRBJ1-2	-	CASSQDLGDGYTF	TGCGCCAGCAGCCAAGATCTAGGGGATGGCTACACCTTC
TRBV19	few	TRBJ2-1	-	CASSIGGRISYNEQFF	TGTGCCAGTAGTATAGGGGGGCGCATCTCCTACAATGAGCAGTTCTTC
TRBV19	once	TRBJ2-7	TRBD1	CASSIGSGQHYEQYF	TGTGCCAGTAGTATTGGGTCGGGACAGCACTACGAGCAGTACTTC
TRBV6-1	-	TRBJ2-7	TRBD1	CASSKGASYEQYF	TGTGCCAGCAGCAAGGGGGCCTCCTACGAGCAGTACTTC
TRBV6-1	-	TRBJ2-7	-	CASNYREYEQYF	TGTGCCAGCAACTACAGGGAATACGAGCAGTACTTC
TRBV4-1	-	TRBJ1-1	TRBD1	CASSQLQGAPPEAFF	TGCGCCAGCAGCCAACTACAGGGGGCCCCCCCTGAAGCTTTCTTT
TRBV9	-	TRBJ2-3	-	CASSEGMLDTQYF	TGTGCCAGCAGCGAGGGGATGCTGGATACGCAGTATTTT
TRBV27	once	TRBJ2-7	TRBD1	CASSFGTGGGYEQYF	TGTGCCAGCAGTTTTGGGACAGGGGGCGGGTACGAGCAGTACTTC
TRBV4-1	-	TRBJ1-5	TRBD1	CASSQEEGAGSQPQHF	TGCGCCAGCAGCCAAGAGGAGGGGGCAGGGAGTCAGCCCCAGCATTTT
TRBV2	-	TRBJ1-6	-	CASRGTELHF	TGTGCCAGCCGGGGGACGGAACTCCACTTT
TRBV4-1	-	TRBJ2-6	-	CASSRYGSSGANVLTF	TGCGCCAGCTCTCGGTACGGGAGCTCTGGGGCCAACGTCCTGACTTTC
TRBV19	-	TRBJ1-1	-	CASSPTPDGRDNTEAFF	TGTGCCAGTAGCCCCACCCCGGACGGCAGGGATAACACTGAAGCTTTCTTT
TRBV2	-	TRBJ2-5	-	CASEVPRYQETQYF	TGTGCCAGCGAGGTCCCTCGGTACCAAGAGACCCAGTACTTC
TRBV28	few	TRBJ2-1	-	CASSWEMRNEQFF	TGTGCCAGCAGTTGGGAGATGCGTAATGAGCAGTTCTTC
TRBV5-1	-	TRBJ2-7	TRBD2	CASSPGTSGGYEQYF	TGCGCCAGCAGCCCAGGGACTAGCGGGGGGTACGAGCAGTACTTC
TRBV7-9	-	TRBJ1-4	TRBD1	CASSSQSILRQGPNEKLFF	TGTGCCAGCAGCTCCCAATCGATCCTCCGACAGGGACCTAATGAAAAACTGTTTTTT
TRBV27	-	TRBJ1-1	-	CASSLQTGGNTEAFF	TGTGCCAGCAGTTTACAGACAGGAGGGAACACTGAAGCTTTCTTT
TRBV11-2	-	TRBJ1-2	-	CASSPLWGRNYGYTF	TGTGCCAGCAGCCCGCTTTGGGGCAGGAACTATGGCTACACCTTC
TRBV27	-	TRBJ1-1	-	CASSLSWPLNTEAFF	TGTGCCAGCAGTTTATCGTGGCCGCTGAACACTGAAGCTTTCTTT
TRBV5-8	-	TRBJ1-1	TRBD1	CASSKEDRELTEAFF	TGTGCCAGCAGCAAAGAGGACAGGGAACTTACTGAAGCTTTCTTT
TRBV6-5	-	TRBJ1-1	-	CASSYSTIWVSEAFF	TGTGCCAGCAGTTACTCGACAATCTGGGTCTCTGAAGCTTTCTTT
TRBV11-1	-	TRBJ1-5	TRBD1	CASSSRGDQPQHF	TGTGCCAGCAGCTCCAGGGGGGATCAGCCCCAGCATTTT
TRBV27	once	TRBJ1-2	-	CASSQYQGSLYGYTF	TGTGCCAGCAGTCAATACCAGGGGTCCCTCTATGGCTACACCTTC
TRBV7-9	once	TRBJ2-7	-	CATNYGTNQYF	TGTGCCACCAATTACGGGACAAACCAGTACTTC
TRBV28	-	TRBJ2-2	-	CASGLGPFGGELFF	TGTGCCAGCGGATTGGGCCCGTTTGGCGGGGAGCTGTTTTTT
TRBV28	-	TRBJ1-1	TRBD1	CASTTALYQGVKATEAFF	TGTGCCAGCACCACGGCCCTATACCAGGGGGTGAAGGCCACTGAAGCTTTCTTT
TRBV4-3	-	TRBJ2-7	TRBD1	CASSQLRDSHDEQYF	TGCGCCAGCAGCCAACTCCGGGACAGTCATGACGAGCAGTACTTC
TRBV5-1	-	TRBJ2-5	TRBD2	CASSLAVTGGQETQYF	TGCGCCAGCAGCTTGGCCGTGACGGGAGGGCAAGAGACCCAGTACTTC
TRBV4-1	once	TRBJ2-7	-	CASSQDVFYEQYF	TGCGCCAGCAGCCAAGATGTCTTCTACGAGCAGTACTTC
TRBV9	-	TRBJ2-3	TRBD1	CASSVPGTANDGSTDTQYF	TGTGCCAGCAGCGTTCCCGGGACAGCTAACGATGGTAGCACAGATACGCAGTATTTT